The following is a T cell receptor (beta chain) sequence with its context. The cohort comprised adults aged roughly 18 to 95 years residing in 20 to 30 US areas. Recovered participants had two consecutive negative NP/OP PCR tests, healthcare professional clearance, or symptom resolution. The CDR3 contains 15 residues. The germline V gene encodes CDR1 MNHEY and CDR2 SMNVEV (reference sequence). V was shortened by 6 bases and J by 2 bases, with 17 bases between the two germline ends. These data belong to a study of blood T cell repertoires in COVID-19. Study-wide context: PBMCs, B-cell-depleted T cells, or T cells provided the cDNA or gDNA that made up the material.

In the authors' methods: Quantification of nucleated cells was approximated via reference gene primer amplification. The table came from immunoSEQ multiplex PCR; TCRdb's copy has only in-frame clones and leaves some out. The V and J calls and the clone size are those of that table, but D and trimming were determined from the DNA. The sample records 250,000 to 300,000 clones, around 86% being singletons. Sequencing was carried out using PBMCs or T cells enriched from blood (not recorded which). This TCR was recovered from a man younger than 35 who had recovered from COVID-19. This rearrangement joins TRBV27 to TRBJ2-7; a weak D match, TRBD2 (5 bases). CDR3 nucleotide sequence: TGTGCCAGCAGAACCTTCAGTGGGAGTACCTACGAGCAGTACTTC. Its protein is CASRTFSGSTYEQYF.